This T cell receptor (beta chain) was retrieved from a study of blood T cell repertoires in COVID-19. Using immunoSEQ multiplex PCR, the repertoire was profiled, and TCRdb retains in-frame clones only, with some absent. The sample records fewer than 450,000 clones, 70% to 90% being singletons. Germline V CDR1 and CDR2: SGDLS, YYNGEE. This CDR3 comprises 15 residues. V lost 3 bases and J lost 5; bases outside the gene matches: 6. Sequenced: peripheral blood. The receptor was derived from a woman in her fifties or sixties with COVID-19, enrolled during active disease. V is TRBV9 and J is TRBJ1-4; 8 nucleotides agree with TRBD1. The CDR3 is CASSGRQGRNEKLFF. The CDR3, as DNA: TGTGCCAGCAGCGGGAGACAGGGGCGCAATGAAAAACTGTTTTTT.